What follows describes a single TCR beta chain. What it binds is unknown. The CDR3 loop spans 14 amino acids. The data originate from a study of monozygotic twins with inflammatory bowel disease. Findings of the study overall: Support was lacking for any single strong IBD-associated signal or clonotype.

With eight separate reactions per sample, the authors made cDNA. Researchers used template switching to add UMIs featuring a 6-nucleotide sample barcode. From its re-call of the 5' RACE reads, TCRdb lists each CDR3 protein once, without DNA. The listing records under 200,000 distinct CDR3 sequences. The sample consisted of blood. This chain connects TRBV12-3 or TRBV12-4 to TRBJ2-7; TCRdb gives TRBD2 as the D gene, but with no DNA this cannot be confirmed. The source of this sequence is a human donor with ulcerative colitis or Crohn's disease, or a healthy co-twin of an affected twin (not recorded which). CDR3: CASSPPGLGYEQYF.